The 10 T cell receptor beta chains listed next were all sequenced from one sample in a study of blood T cell repertoires in COVID-19 (dated by TCRdb to 2020 to 2022). The library was made by the immunoSEQ multiplex PCR assay. The clones in this table, taken by TCRdb from immuneACCESS, are in-frame only. Not every clone is retained; where verified, under half of the shortfall comes from an unresolved V gene, and the cause of the rest is unknown. The sample table holds some 35,000 clones, of which around nine tenths were seen once. The ten biggest clones cover approximately 19% of the sample. The sample comprised peripheral blood. These TCRs come from a man aged 65-85 years with acute or convalescent COVID-19.

The chain employs TRBV7-6 and TRBJ2-7, with 7 bases lining up with TRBD1. V lost 5 bases to trimming and J lost 4 bases; unmatched junction nucleotides: 5. Germline CDR1 and CDR2: SGHVS and FNYEAQ. The CDR3 is 13 residues long. The CDR3, as DNA: TGTGCCAGCAGCAAGACAGGGATATACGAGCAGTACTTC. Protein product: CASSKTGIYEQYF.

This sequence joins TRBV7-2 and TRBJ1-4, with 7 bases matching TRBD1. Germline V CDR1 and CDR2: SGHTA, FQGNSA. V shed 1 base and J 7 bases; nucleotides not matched to a gene: 6. CDR3 length: 15 amino acids. For the CDR3, the DNA is TGTGCCAGCAGCTTAGGGCAAGGGGGCTTTGAAAAACTGTTTTTT. Protein: CASSLGQGGFEKLFF.

The rearrangement joins TRBV9 to TRBJ1-1; no clear D gene. CDR3 length: 13 residues. V lost 4 bases, J lost 0 bases, and 7 bases lay in between. Germline V gene data show CDR1 as SGDLS and CDR2 as YYNGEE. The CDR3 nucleotides are TGTGCCAGCAGCTCTCAGATGAACACTGAAGCTTTCTTT. Amino acid sequence: CASSSQMNTEAFF.

This clone was detected only once. V usage is TRBV6-1 and J usage is TRBJ1-1, with no clear D. Germline V gene sequence: CDR1 MNHNS, CDR2 SASEGT. Trimming left V 1 base short and J 11 bases short, with 8 bases between. The CDR3 runs 11 residues. This CDR3 is CASSEGARAFF. Here the CDR3 DNA reads TGTGCCAGCAGTGAAGGCGCCCGTGCTTTCTTT.

The genes are TRBV5-1 and TRBJ1-4, with D perhaps TRBD1 (6 bases). Trimming took 2 bases from V and 4 from J, leaving 18 bases between them. Germline V gene lookup returns CDR1 SGHRS and CDR2 YFSETQ. CDR3 length: 17 amino acids. Here the CDR3 DNA reads TGCGCCAGCAGCTTAGAAGATCCGGGACACCATAATGAAAAACTGTTTTTT. Protein sequence: CASSLEDPGHHNEKLFF.

This chain joins TRBV20-1 and TRBJ1-2; D gene unclear. This CDR3 has 17 amino acids. In germline, CDR1 is DFQATT, CDR2 SNEGSKA (reference sequence). Trimming pared 3 bases from V and 3 bases from J, leaving 23 bases between. CDR3 sequence reads: CSASKATRAAVYYGYTF. CDR3 coding DNA: TGCAGTGCTAGTAAGGCCACGCGGGCCGCCGTATACTATGGCTACACCTTC.

CDR3 in DNA: TGTGCCAGCAGCCAAGACGCGAGACAGGGAGAGTATGGCTACACCTTC. Translating gives CASSQDARQGEYGYTF. This chain joins TRBV14 and TRBJ1-2; 7 bases match TRBD1. CDR3 length: 16 residues. The ends lost 0 bases at V and 5 bases at J; junction bases unmatched: 9. In germline, CDR1 is SGHDN, CDR2 FVKESK.

This sequence joins TRBV19 and TRBJ2-1; TRBD2 matches 10 bases. The V gene end was trimmed by 4 bases and the J gene end by 7 bases; junction bases not matched to a gene: 16. CDR1 is LNHDA and CDR2 is SQIVND in the germline V gene (reference sequence). This CDR3 region has 18 residues. The CDR3 loop is CASSRAGGKTARGNEQFF. CDR3 coding DNA: TGTGCCAGTAGTAGAGCGGGAGGGAAAACAGCACGAGGAAATGAGCAGTTCTTC.

This clone was observed a single time. The chain links TRBV6-2 or TRBV6-3 to TRBJ2-5; 15 bases are a match to TRBD2. CDR3 size: 19 residues. V was pared by 6 bases and J by 5 bases, with 16 bases of the junction left unmatched. Germline V gives CDR1 MNHEY, CDR2 SVGEGT. As DNA, the CDR3 is TGTGCCAGCAGCTCCCGACTAGGACTAGCGGGAGGGCCGCGGGAGACCCAGTACTTC. Translated, it gives CASSSRLGLAGGPRETQYF.

By proportion, this clone is medium-sized (0.01 to 0.1%). This chain connects TRBV4-1 to TRBJ2-7, with TRBD2 matching 8 bases. Trimming cost V 2 bases and J 1 base; bases outside gene matches: 13. This CDR3 is built from 18 residues. CDR1 and CDR2 (germline): MGHRA, YSYEKL. The CDR3 sequence is CASSQWLGAGGNSYEQYF. The CDR3 DNA is TGCGCCAGCAGCCAATGGCTCGGGGCGGGAGGAAATTCCTACGAGCAGTACTTC.